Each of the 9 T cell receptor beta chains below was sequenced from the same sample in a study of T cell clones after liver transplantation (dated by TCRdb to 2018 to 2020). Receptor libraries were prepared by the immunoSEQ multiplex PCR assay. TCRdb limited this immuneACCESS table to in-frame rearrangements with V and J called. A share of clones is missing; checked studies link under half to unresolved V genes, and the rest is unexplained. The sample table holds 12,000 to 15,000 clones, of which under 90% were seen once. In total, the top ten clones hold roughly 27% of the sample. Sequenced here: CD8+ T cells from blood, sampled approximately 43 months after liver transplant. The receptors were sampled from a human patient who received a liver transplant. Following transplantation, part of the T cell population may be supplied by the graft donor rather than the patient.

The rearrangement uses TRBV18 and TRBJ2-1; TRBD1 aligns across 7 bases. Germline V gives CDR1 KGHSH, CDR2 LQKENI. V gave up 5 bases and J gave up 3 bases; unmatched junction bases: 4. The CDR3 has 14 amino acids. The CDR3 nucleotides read TGTGCCAGCTCAACAGGGGAATTCTACAATGAGCAGTTCTTC. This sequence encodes CASSTGEFYNEQFF. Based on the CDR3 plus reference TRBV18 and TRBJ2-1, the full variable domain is NAGVMQNPRHLVRRRGQEARLRCSPMKGHSHVYWYRQLPEEGLKFMVYLQKENIIDESGMPKERFSAEFPKEGPSILRIQQVVRGDSAAYFCASSTGEFYNEQFFGPGTRLTVL.

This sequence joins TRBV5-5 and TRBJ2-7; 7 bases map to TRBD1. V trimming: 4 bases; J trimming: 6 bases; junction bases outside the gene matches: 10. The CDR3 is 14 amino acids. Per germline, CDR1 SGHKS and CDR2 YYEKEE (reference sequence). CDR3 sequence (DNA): TGTGCCAGCAGCAAAGACAGGGTTATCGTCGAGCAGTACTTC. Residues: CASSKDRVIVEQYF.

Written as DNA, the CDR3 is TGCGCCAGCAGCCTCTCTTCAACTAATGAAAAACTGTTTTTT. Its protein is CASSLSSTNEKLFF. V usage is TRBV4-3 and J usage is TRBJ1-4, with D unresolved. Trimming pared 4 bases from V and 0 bases from J, leaving 6 bases between. The CDR3 covers 14 residues. Germline CDR1 is LGHNA and CDR2 is YSLEER.

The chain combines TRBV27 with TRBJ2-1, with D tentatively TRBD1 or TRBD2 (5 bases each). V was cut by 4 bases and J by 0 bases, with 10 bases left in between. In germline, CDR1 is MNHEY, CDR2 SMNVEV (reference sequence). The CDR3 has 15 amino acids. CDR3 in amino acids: CASSWGDSSYNEQFF. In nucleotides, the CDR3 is TGTGCCAGCAGTTGGGGAGACAGCTCCTACAATGAGCAGTTCTTC.

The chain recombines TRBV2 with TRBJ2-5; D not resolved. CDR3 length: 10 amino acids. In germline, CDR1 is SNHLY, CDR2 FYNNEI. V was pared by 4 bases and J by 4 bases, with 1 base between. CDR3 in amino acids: CASSGETQYF. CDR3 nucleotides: TGTGCCAGCAGTGGAGAGACCCAGTACTTC.

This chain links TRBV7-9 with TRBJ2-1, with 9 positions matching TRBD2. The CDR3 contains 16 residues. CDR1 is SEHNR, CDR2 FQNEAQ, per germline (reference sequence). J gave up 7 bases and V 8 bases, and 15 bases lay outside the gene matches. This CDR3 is CASRHHSGRDRNEQFF. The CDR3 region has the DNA TGTGCCAGCCGCCACCATAGCGGGAGAGACCGAAATGAGCAGTTCTTC.

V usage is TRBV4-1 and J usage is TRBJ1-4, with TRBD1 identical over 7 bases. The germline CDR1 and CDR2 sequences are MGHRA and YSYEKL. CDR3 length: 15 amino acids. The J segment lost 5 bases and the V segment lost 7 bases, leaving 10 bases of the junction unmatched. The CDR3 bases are TGCGCCAGCACTTTTATGGGACAGAGCAATGAAAAACTGTTTTTT. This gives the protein CASTFMGQSNEKLFF.

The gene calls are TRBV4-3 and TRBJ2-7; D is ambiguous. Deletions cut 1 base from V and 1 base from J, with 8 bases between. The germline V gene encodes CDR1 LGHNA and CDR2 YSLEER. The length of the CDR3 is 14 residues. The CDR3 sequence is CASSQGVASYEQYF. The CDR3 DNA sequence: TGCGCCAGCAGCCAAGGTGTTGCTTCCTACGAGCAGTACTTC.

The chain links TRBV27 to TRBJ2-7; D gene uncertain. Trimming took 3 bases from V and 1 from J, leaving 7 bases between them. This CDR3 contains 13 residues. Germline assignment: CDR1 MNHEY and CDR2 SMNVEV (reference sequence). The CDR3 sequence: CASSLEGSYEQYF. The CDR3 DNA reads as TGTGCCAGCAGTTTGGAAGGTTCCTACGAGCAGTACTTC.